This TCR beta chain is from a study of human thymus T cells. Overall study results and limits: Among thymic and blood repertoires, usage of V and J genes appeared biased.

Thymus specimens were resections from corrective heart surgery. Some clones are missing from TCRdb's copy, which holds only in-frame ones; the method was immunoSEQ multiplex PCR. The sample records tens of thousands of clones, 95% being singletons. A remark on this clone: Its antigen is unknown.

The sequence was obtained from a girl less than two years old with a congenital heart defect but otherwise immunologically healthy. The sample was thymus tissue.

The CDR3 region has the DNA TGTGCCACCAGCAGATCCGGGACAGGGCCGAATAAAGCCTACGAGCAGTACTTC. It specifies CATSRSGTGPNKAYEQYF. V gene TRBV15 combines with J gene TRBJ2-7, with 9 bases matching TRBD1. This CDR3 region has 18 residues. Germline loops: CDR1 LNHNV, CDR2 YYDKDF (reference sequence). V lost 2 bases to trimming and J lost 2 bases; unmatched junction nucleotides: 13.